Sequencing of this TCR beta chain was carried out in a study of blood T cells in healthy people across ages. This clonotype has just a few counts. For the second PCR, which ran for 7 to 11 cycles, a sample-barcoded 5' primer and a J-beta primer mix were used. Each cDNA was tagged by a template-switch adaptor containing 12 random nucleotides. TCRdb reanalysed the 5' RACE reads using MiXCR and keeps one entry per CDR3 protein. Of hundreds of thousands of distinct CDR3 sequences in the sample, around 25% were seen once. The CDR3 extends over 11 amino acids. Germline loops: CDR1 SQVTM, CDR2 ANQGSEA. V was pared by 4 bases and J by 10 bases, with 11 bases between. These same records also appear under a second study, on T cells of mothers and their children. This second report adds: Across the analysis, no persistent microchimeric T cell clones were detected.

Sequencing used blood. The clonotype was recovered from a boy younger than 18 in good health. The rearrangement links TRBV29-1 to TRBJ2-1; possible D gene TRBD1, 5 bases. In DNA, the CDR3 is TGCAGCGTTGCAGGGTTTAGGGAGCAGTTCTTC. Translation: CSVAGFREQFF.